These 30 T cell receptor beta chains originate from one sample sequenced in a study of human T cells and chemical hapten exposure. TCRdb ran MiXCR on the RACE reads and lists one entry per CDR3 protein. The sample contains about 55,000 distinct CDR3 sequences, 8.5% to 10% of which appear only once. Described time point: patch test 2, 6 weeks after DPC sensitization. Treatment defined: therapeutic diphenylcyclopropenone sensitization with weekly scalp DPC. Specimen: whole blood, collected in connection with sensitization to the hapten diphenylcyclopropenone (DPC). These receptors originate from a woman between 45 and 60 years old with alopecia areata. Some clones in this sample may be carry-over from other donors' samples.

This clonotype was seen repeatedly, ten times or more. This sequence joins TRBV5-4 and TRBJ2-7; 12 bases are a match to TRBD2. Germline lookup yields CDR1 SGHNT and CDR2 YYREEE (reference sequence). The CDR3 totals 17 residues. V trimming: 2 bases; J trimming: 0 bases; junction bases outside the gene matches: 6. The CDR3 protein is CASSFRTSGKYSYEQYF. The CDR3 nucleotides read TGTGCCAGCAGCTTCAGGACTAGCGGGAAATACTCCTACGAGCAGTACTTC.

The V call is TRBV7-9, the J call TRBJ1-3; TRBD1 is a possible D gene (5 bases). Germline CDR1 is SEHNR and CDR2 is FQNEAQ (reference sequence). Trimming stripped 5 bases from V and 8 bases from J, with 10 bases between. This CDR3 is 12 amino acids long. The CDR3, as DNA: TGTGCCAGCAGCCGGGACTTGCACACCATATATTTT. This translates into CASSRDLHTIYF.

This clonotype was observed a handful of times. The chain is built from TRBV7-2 and TRBJ2-2; D possibly corresponds to TRBD2 (5 bases). Germline values: CDR1 SGHTA, CDR2 FQGNSA. CDR3 length: 15 amino acids. V was pared by 3 bases and J by 6 bases, with 14 bases between. The CDR3 DNA is TGTGCCAGCAGCTTTGTCACTAGTGGGGCCGGGGAGCTGTTTTTT. It encodes CASSFVTSGAGELFF.

This chain links TRBV6-6 with TRBJ2-5; the D is unclear. This CDR3 has 10 amino acids. V was pared by 6 bases and J by 4 bases, with 3 bases between. Germline CDR1 is MNHNY and CDR2 is SVGAGI (reference sequence). CDR3 region: CASRRETQYF. CDR3 nucleotide sequence: TGTGCCAGCAGACGAGAGACCCAGTACTTC.

The chain is built from TRBV6-5 and TRBJ2-7; D is possibly TRBD1 (5 bases). The V and J ends lost 6 bases and 1 base respectively, with 10 bases between them. This CDR3 has 13 residues. The germline gives CDR1 MNHEY, CDR2 SVGAGI. In nucleotides, the CDR3 is TGTGCCAGCAGGGCAGGGTCATCCTACGAGCAGTACTTC. It specifies CASRAGSSYEQYF.

This clonotype was seen more than once but under ten times. J is TRBJ2-5 and V is TRBV18; D might be TRBD1 or TRBD2, each matching 7 bases. Trimming shortened V by 0 bases and J by 2 bases, and 16 bases separated the two germline ends. The V gene's germline CDR1 is KGHSH and CDR2 LQKENI. The CDR3 extends over 17 amino acids. CDR3 bases: TGTGCCAGCTCACCACCCCGGGCAGGGGGACTACAAGAGACCCAGTACTTC. Translation: CASSPPRAGGLQETQYF.

The V gene is TRBV7-2, the J gene TRBJ2-7, with D perhaps TRBD1 or TRBD2 (5 bases each). The CDR3 runs to 13 residues. V lost 8 bases and J lost 3, with 14 bases in between. From germline, CDR1 is SGHTA and CDR2 FQGNSA. Here the CDR3 DNA reads TGTGCCAGCGGGACGGGAAATGACTACGAGCAGTACTTC. Its translation is CASGTGNDYEQYF.

The chain has TRBV28 and TRBJ1-5, with TRBD1 matching 11 bases. V shed 2 bases and J 7 bases; nucleotides not matched to a gene: 7. CDR3 length: 16 amino acids. Germline V gene lookup returns CDR1 MDHEN and CDR2 SYDVKM. The CDR3 loop reads CASSLPPGQGEQPQHF. CDR3 DNA sequence: TGTGCCAGCAGTTTACCCCCGGGACAGGGGGAACAGCCCCAGCATTTT.

This clonotype was seen ten or more times. The chain joins TRBV6-2 or TRBV6-3 to TRBJ2-4, with 8 positions matching TRBD1. The CDR3 is made up of 16 amino acids. The V segment lost 2 bases and the J segment 2 bases; nucleotides outside the gene matches: 5. Germline assignment: CDR1 MNHEY and CDR2 SVGEGT. This CDR3 is CASSYARQGTKNIQYF. The CDR3 nucleotides read TGTGCCAGCAGTTACGCCAGACAGGGGACCAAAAACATTCAGTACTTC.

Many counts were recorded for this clonotype. The V gene is TRBV7-8, the J gene TRBJ2-7; perhaps TRBD2 as D (5 bases). Germline loops: CDR1 SGHVS, CDR2 FQNEAQ. The CDR3 contains 15 residues. V dropped 1 base and J dropped 2 bases, with 12 bases sitting between them. The CDR3 nucleotides are TGTGCCAGCAGCTTAGAGGTTGGGAGAGCCTACGAGCAGTACTTC. The encoded protein is CASSLEVGRAYEQYF.

The CDR3 is CASSESVAALYEQYF. The CDR3 DNA reads as TGTGCCAGCAGTGAATCGGTCGCAGCGCTCTACGAGCAGTACTTC. The chain uses TRBV6-1 and TRBJ2-7, with D hard to call. This CDR3 has 15 amino acids. Germline-derived CDR1 and CDR2 are MNHNS and SASEGT. Trimming shortened V by 2 bases and J by 3 bases, and 14 bases separated the two germline ends.

This chain links TRBV9 with TRBJ2-3; a weak D match, TRBD2 (5 bases). V dropped 1 base and J dropped 2 bases, with 8 bases sitting between them. The germline V gene encodes CDR1 SGDLS and CDR2 YYNGEE. The CDR3 length is 14 residues. In nucleotides, the CDR3 is TGTGCCAGCAGCGTAAGCGGTCTCACAGATACGCAGTATTTT. This codes for CASSVSGLTDTQYF.

J is TRBJ2-5 and V is TRBV12-3 or TRBV12-4; a weak D match, TRBD1 (6 bases). This CDR3 has 14 residues. Trimming took 5 bases from V and 3 from J, leaving 13 bases between them. The CDR3 DNA follows: TGTGCCAGCAGTCCGGACAGCCCCGAAGAGACCCAGTACTTC. It is translated as CASSPDSPEETQYF.

This clonotype came up a few times. This rearrangement joins TRBV7-9 to TRBJ2-1; no reliable D call. CDR1 and CDR2 from the germline V gene are SEHNR and FQNEAQ (reference sequence). The germline V and J ends were trimmed by 6 bases and 9 bases, with 12 bases remaining between them. The length of the CDR3 is 12 residues. The CDR3 protein is CASSTPVSEQFF. As DNA, the CDR3 is TGTGCCAGCAGTACTCCGGTTAGTGAGCAGTTCTTC.

This clonotype was recorded many times. V and J are TRBV27 and TRBJ1-3, with D possibly matching TRBD1 (5 bases). The CDR3 is 14 residues long. Per the germline V gene, CDR1 is MNHEY and CDR2 is SMNVEV (reference sequence). Trimming pared 6 bases from V and 2 bases from J, leaving 11 bases between. CDR3 in amino acids: CASRDQGAGNTIYF. CDR3 sequence (DNA): TGTGCCAGCAGGGATCAGGGCGCTGGAAACACCATATATTTT.

This clonotype was picked up many times. The chain links TRBV28 to TRBJ1-4; tentative D call: TRBD1 (6 bases). The CDR3 consists of 16 residues. V shed 8 bases and J shed 0 bases, with 16 bases lying between them. Germline V lookup: CDR1 MDHEN, CDR2 SYDVKM. Here the CDR3 reads CASAAETGATNEKLFF. DNA for the CDR3: TGTGCCAGCGCCGCTGAGACAGGTGCAACTAATGAAAAACTGTTTTTT.

This clonotype was counted a few times. The J gene is TRBJ1-6, the V gene TRBV5-8; no clear D gene. V was cut by 5 bases and J by 6 bases, with 9 bases left in between. CDR1 is SGHTS and CDR2 is YDEGEE in the germline V gene. This CDR3 comprises 13 residues. In DNA, the CDR3 is TGTGCCAGCAGAGTACACTTTAATTCACCCCTCCACTTT. Translation gives CASRVHFNSPLHF. The full variable domain, with the rest looked up from reference TRBV5-8 and TRBJ1-6, is EAGVTQSPTHLIKTRGQQATLRCSPISGHTSVYWYQQALGLGLQFLLWYDEGEERNRGNFPPRFSGRQFPNYSSELNVNALELEDSALYLCASRVHFNSPLHFGNGTRLTVT.

The chain combines TRBV2 with TRBJ1-1; tentatively, D is TRBD1 (5 bases). The germline gives CDR1 SNHLY, CDR2 FYNNEI. V lost 7 bases and J 11 bases, leaving 20 bases between the germline ends. The CDR3 totals 13 residues. CDR3 nucleotides: TGTGCCAGCAAACAGGAGACTCCGGTCGGGGCTTTCTTT. It is translated as CASKQETPVGAFF.

DNA for the CDR3: TGTGCCAGCAGTCACCCTTCAAGACAGGCTGAAGCTTTCTTT. It translates to CASSHPSRQAEAFF. This rearrangement joins TRBV28 to TRBJ1-1; weak D call: TRBD1 (6 bases). V shed 5 bases and J shed 6 bases, with 16 bases lying between them. CDR3 size: 14 residues. Germline CDR1 is MDHEN and CDR2 is SYDVKM. The full variable domain, completed using reference TRBV28 and TRBJ1-1, is DVKVTQSSRYLVKRTGEKVFLECVQDMDHENMFWYRQDPGLGLRLIYFSYDVKMKEKGDIPEGYSVSREKKERFSLILESASTNQTSMYLCASSHPSRQAEAFFGQGTRLTVV.

A few counts support this clonotype. The J gene is TRBJ2-1, the V gene TRBV10-2, with 9 nucleotides matching TRBD1. CDR1 and CDR2 from the germline V gene are WSHSY and SAAADI. The length of the CDR3 is 14 residues. Trimming cost V 6 bases and J 2 bases; bases outside gene matches: 2. CDR3 sequence (DNA): TGCGCCAGCAGAGGACAGGGGCCCTACAATGAGCAGTTCTTC. Amino acid sequence: CASRGQGPYNEQFF.

This rearrangement joins TRBV28 to TRBJ2-7; a possible D gene is TRBD1 (6 bases). Trimming removed 8 bases at V and 5 bases at J, with 16 bases between. Per the germline V gene, CDR1 is MDHEN and CDR2 is SYDVKM. CDR3 length: 13 residues. CDR3 loop: CASSVAGEHEQYF. CDR3 DNA sequence: TGTGCCAGCTCAGTTGCAGGGGAACACGAGCAGTACTTC.

This clonotype was counted only a few times. CDR3 region: CSYRLAKNIQYF. The CDR3 nucleotides are TGCAGTTATCGATTAGCCAAAAACATTCAGTACTTC. V gene TRBV20-1 combines with J gene TRBJ2-4, with no clear D. Germline V gene data show CDR1 as DFQATT and CDR2 as SNEGSKA (reference sequence). V was clipped by 8 bases and J by 0 bases, with 8 bases between them. CDR3 length: 12 residues.

In its sample, this clonotype was seen a few times. This chain connects TRBV28 to TRBJ2-1; the D is unclear. Germline assignment: CDR1 MDHEN and CDR2 SYDVKM. The CDR3 totals 14 residues. Trimming took 4 bases from V and 1 from J, leaving 8 bases between them. CDR3 amino acids: CASSSELSYNEQFF. The CDR3 coding sequence is TGTGCCAGCAGTTCCGAATTATCCTACAATGAGCAGTTCTTC.

This chain joins TRBV9 and TRBJ2-7; D gene uncertain. There are 13 residues in the CDR3. Germline CDR1 reads SGDLS; CDR2 reads YYNGEE. V was trimmed by 4 bases and J by 0 bases, leaving 8 bases between them. CDR3 loop: CASSPRLSYEQYF. CDR3 coding DNA: TGTGCCAGCAGCCCCAGACTCTCCTACGAGCAGTACTTC.

This clonotype was counted ten times or more. The chain has TRBV4-3 and TRBJ1-1, with TRBD1 as a possible D gene (5 bases). Germline-derived CDR1 and CDR2 are LGHNA and YSLEER. The germline V and J ends were trimmed by 1 base and 6 bases, with 9 bases remaining between them. The CDR3 totals 13 residues. CDR3 in amino acids: CASSQGSGPEAFF. For the CDR3, the DNA is TGCGCCAGCAGCCAAGGCTCGGGGCCTGAAGCTTTCTTT.

V usage is TRBV5-5 and J usage is TRBJ2-3; TRBD2 is a possible D gene (6 bases). V lost 4 bases and J lost 3, with 9 bases in between. Germline assignment: CDR1 SGHKS and CDR2 YYEKEE (reference sequence). There are 13 residues in the CDR3. In nucleotides, the CDR3 is TGTGCCAGCAGCGTGCGGGGTACAGATACGCAGTATTTT. Translating gives CASSVRGTDTQYF.

The gene calls are TRBV11-2 and TRBJ1-1; TRBD1 is a possible D gene (5 bases). The ends were cut back, 4 bases at V and 5 bases at J, with 8 bases in the middle. This CDR3 comprises 12 residues. Germline values: CDR1 SGHAT, CDR2 FQNNGV. The CDR3 here is CASSSGRTEAFF. In DNA form, the CDR3 reads TGTGCCAGCAGCTCGGGACGAACTGAAGCTTTCTTT.

The chain recombines TRBV7-9 with TRBJ2-5, with 10 bases lining up with TRBD2. This CDR3 is 17 amino acids long. Germline CDR1 is SEHNR and CDR2 is FQNEAQ (reference sequence). With V trimmed by 0 bases and J by 2 bases, 6 bases remained unmatched. CDR3 coding DNA: TGTGCCAGCAGCTTAGCCGGGACTAGCGCATTTCAAGAGACCCAGTACTTC. The encoded protein is CASSLAGTSAFQETQYF.

This clonotype turned up a few times. The chain links TRBV28 to TRBJ2-7; 11 bases map to TRBD1. The CDR3 runs 15 residues. V shed 7 bases, J shed 7 bases, and the junction held 12 bases outside the gene matches. The germline CDR1 and CDR2 sequences are MDHEN and SYDVKM. CDR3 sequence reads: CASTPSGQGVGEQYF. The CDR3 region has the DNA TGTGCCAGCACACCATCGGGACAGGGGGTAGGGGAGCAGTACTTC.

The chain has TRBV20-1 and TRBJ1-5; D not resolved. Germline CDR1 is DFQATT and CDR2 is SNEGSKA (reference sequence). V lost 6 bases and J 0 bases, leaving 12 bases between the germline ends. This CDR3 region has 14 residues. CDR3 sequence (DNA): TGCAGTGCCCCCCGAAGGGATAGCAATCAGCCCCAGCATTTT. This codes for CSAPRRDSNQPQHF.